The sequence of this T cell receptor beta chain was determined in a study of monozygotic twins with inflammatory bowel disease. With the 5' RACE reads reprocessed, TCRdb shows one record per CDR3 protein and no DNA. This sample contains 300,000 to 450,000 distinct CDR3 sequences. Germline V gene data show CDR1 as SGDLS and CDR2 as YYNGEE. This CDR3 comprises 18 residues. This TCR was sampled from a human donor with ulcerative colitis or Crohn's disease, or a healthy co-twin of an affected twin (not recorded which). This chain links TRBV9 with TRBJ2-2; TCRdb designates TRBD2, a call that cannot be tested without DNA. Sequenced material: blood. CDR3 amino acids: CASSVDGRGWLNTGELFF.